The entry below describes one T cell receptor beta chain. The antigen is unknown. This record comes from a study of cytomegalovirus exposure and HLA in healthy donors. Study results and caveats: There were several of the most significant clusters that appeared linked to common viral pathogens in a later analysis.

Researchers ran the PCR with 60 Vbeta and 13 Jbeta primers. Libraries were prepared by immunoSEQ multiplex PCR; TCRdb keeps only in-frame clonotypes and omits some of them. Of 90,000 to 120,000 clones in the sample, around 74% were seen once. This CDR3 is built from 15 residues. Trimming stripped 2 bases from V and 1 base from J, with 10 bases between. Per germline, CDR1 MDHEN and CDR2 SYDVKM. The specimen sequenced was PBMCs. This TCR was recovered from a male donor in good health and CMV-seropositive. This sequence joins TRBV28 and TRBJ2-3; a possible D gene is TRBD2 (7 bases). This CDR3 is CASSLAGARTDTQYF. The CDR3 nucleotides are TGTGCCAGCAGTTTAGCGGGGGCCCGCACAGATACGCAGTATTTT.